This is a list of T cell receptor beta chains from one sample in a study of blood T cell repertoires in COVID-19. Some clones are missing from TCRdb's copy, which holds only in-frame ones; the method was immunoSEQ multiplex PCR. The sample consists of under 300,000 clones, around 90% of them appearing once. Sequencing was carried out using PBMCs or T cells enriched from blood (not recorded which). The receptor set was obtained from a woman under 40 who had recovered from COVID-19. Each CDR3 is given with its conserved first and last residue. Each record gives: clone size, D gene, V gene, CDR3 length, J gene, CDR3 DNA, CDR3 protein. A D gene is named only where the DNA matches it firmly. Size is stated for part of the rows, as once, few or many counts, or as a class when the clone is expanded.

clone size: -
D gene: TRBD2
V gene: TRBV11-2
CDR3 length: 19
J gene: TRBJ2-7
CDR3 DNA: TGTGCCAGCAGCTCTACTGATTGGGGGACTAGCGGGAGGGCCTACGAGCAGTACTTC
CDR3 protein: CASSSTDWGTSGRAYEQYF

clone size: -
D gene: -
V gene: TRBV2
CDR3 length: 10
J gene: TRBJ1-2
CDR3 DNA: TGTGCCAGCAGAGGGGCAAGGTACACCTTC
CDR3 protein: CASRGARYTF

clone size: -
D gene: TRBD2
V gene: TRBV11-2
CDR3 length: 15
J gene: TRBJ2-5
CDR3 DNA: TGTGCCAGCAGCCCGGGTAGCGGGATCCAAGAGACCCAGTACTTC
CDR3 protein: CASSPGSGIQETQYF

clone size: once
D gene: TRBD1
V gene: TRBV24-1
CDR3 length: 15
J gene: TRBJ2-7
CDR3 DNA: TGTGCCACCAGTGAGCGGACAGGGAGCTCCTACGAGCAGTACTTC
CDR3 protein: CATSERTGSSYEQYF

clone size: -
D gene: TRBD1
V gene: TRBV18
CDR3 length: 15
J gene: TRBJ2-1
CDR3 DNA: TGTGCCAGCTCACCTCCGGGACAGGAGTACAATGAGCAGTTCTTC
CDR3 protein: CASSPPGQEYNEQFF

clone size: once
D gene: -
V gene: TRBV6-6
CDR3 length: 11
J gene: TRBJ1-4
CDR3 DNA: TGTGCCAGCAGCCCTTATGAAAAACTGTTTTTT
CDR3 protein: CASSPYEKLFF

clone size: -
D gene: -
V gene: TRBV19
CDR3 length: 15
J gene: TRBJ1-5
CDR3 DNA: TGTGCCAGTAATCCGACAGGCGTTCAGGGTCAGCCCCAGCATTTT
CDR3 protein: CASNPTGVQGQPQHF

clone size: -
D gene: TRBD1
V gene: TRBV19
CDR3 length: 15
J gene: TRBJ1-1
CDR3 DNA: TGTGCCAGTAGTCCGTTTGGACAGGGCCCGACTTCGACTTTCTTT
CDR3 protein: CASSPFGQGPTSTFF

clone size: few
D gene: -
V gene: TRBV19
CDR3 length: 17
J gene: TRBJ1-2
CDR3 DNA: TGTGCCAGTAGTATGAGGACGGCGCGGCAGGGTCTGTATGGCTACACCTTC
CDR3 protein: CASSMRTARQGLYGYTF

clone size: -
D gene: TRBD1
V gene: TRBV7-2
CDR3 length: 15
J gene: TRBJ1-2
CDR3 DNA: TGTGCCAGCAGCTTAGTGACGACAGGGACGCTGAACGTCACCTTC
CDR3 protein: CASSLVTTGTLNVTF

clone size: -
D gene: -
V gene: TRBV28
CDR3 length: 18
J gene: TRBJ1-5
CDR3 DNA: TGTGCCAGCAGGGCCCTACTTGGGGCCGGGGGTTATCAGCAGCCCCAGCATTTT
CDR3 protein: CASRALLGAGGYQQPQHF

clone size: -
D gene: -
V gene: TRBV30
CDR3 length: 12
J gene: TRBJ2-7
CDR3 DNA: TGTGCCTGGAGGGCGGGATTCTACGAGCAGTACTTC
CDR3 protein: CAWRAGFYEQYF

clone size: -
D gene: -
V gene: TRBV7-9
CDR3 length: 15
J gene: TRBJ2-7
CDR3 DNA: TGTGCCAGCAGCAACCTCGGGACACCCTCCTACGAGCAGTACTTC
CDR3 protein: CASSNLGTPSYEQYF

clone size: -
D gene: -
V gene: TRBV21-1
CDR3 length: 15
J gene: TRBJ2-5
CDR3 DNA: TGTGCCAGCAGCGACAACAGTGGAACACAAGAGACCCAGTACTTC
CDR3 protein: CASSDNSGTQETQYF

clone size: -
D gene: -
V gene: TRBV5-1
CDR3 length: 13
J gene: TRBJ1-3
CDR3 DNA: TGCGCCGATATCCAGTTCTCTGGAAACACCATATATTTT
CDR3 protein: CADIQFSGNTIYF

clone size: once
D gene: -
V gene: TRBV6-5
CDR3 length: 13
J gene: TRBJ1-2
CDR3 DNA: TGTGCCAGCCTGAGTGGGGGGGCTGGTGGCTACACCTTC
CDR3 protein: CASLSGGAGGYTF

clone size: -
D gene: TRBD1
V gene: TRBV5-1
CDR3 length: 17
J gene: TRBJ2-3
CDR3 DNA: TGCGCCAGCAGCTTGGTTCCCCAGGGGGTGAGCACAGATACGCAGTATTTT
CDR3 protein: CASSLVPQGVSTDTQYF